This T cell receptor beta chain was found in a study of T cells in women clearing cervical HPV infection. To note about this clone: The DNA ends 3 residues before the CDR3 does, and the rest of the CDR3 is filled in from the germline J gene.

The protocol was immunoSEQ multiplex PCR, while the TCRdb copy is restricted to in-frame clones and leaves out a portion. The sample data list under 20,000 clones. The V segment lost 6 bases and the J segment 4 bases; nucleotides outside the gene matches: 6. This CDR3 is 16 amino acids long. The germline V gene has CDR1 SNHLY and CDR2 FYNNEI. The chain combines TRBV2 with TRBJ2-2, with 12 nucleotides matching TRBD2. The source is a woman aged 18 to 75 with a cervical HPV16 infection that either progressed to CIN3+ or cleared (not recorded which). The sample was blood buffy coat. The CDR3 sequence: CASRASGGAGTGELFF. The sequenced part of the CDR3 DNA is TGTGCCAGCAGGGCTAGCGGGGGGGCGGGCACCGGGGAG.